The 29 T cell receptor beta chains below all came from one sample that was sequenced in a study of cytomegalovirus exposure and HLA in healthy donors. 60 Vbeta and 13 Jbeta primers were used in PCR. Using immunoSEQ multiplex PCR, the repertoire was profiled, and TCRdb retains in-frame clones only, with some absent. Among about 88,000 clones listed, approximately 90% were seen once. The sequenced sample was PBMCs. The receptors stem from a man aged 18 to 29 in good health and CMV-seronegative.

This clone was counted a single time. The chain is built from TRBV7-3 and TRBJ2-3; TRBD2 matches 7 bases. The germline V gene has CDR1 SGHTA and CDR2 FQGTGA. Unmatched junction bases numbered 16, after V lost 5 bases and J lost 5 bases. The CDR3 loop spans 17 amino acids. The CDR3 sequence: CASSLKPGTMGGDTQYF. The CDR3 DNA reads TGTGCCAGCAGCCTCAAACCCGGGACTATGGGGGGAGATACGCAGTATTTT.

The rearrangement joins TRBV27 to TRBJ2-7; the match to TRBD2 covers 8 bases. After removal of 8 bases from V and 7 bases from J, the junction contained 10 bases not matched to a gene. The CDR3 runs to 13 residues. Germline lookup yields CDR1 MNHEY and CDR2 SMNVEV (reference sequence). The DNA for the CDR3 is TGTGCCAGCTACCAGCGGGAGACAAGGGAGCAGTACTTC. It specifies CASYQRETREQYF.

The chain carries TRBV11-2 and TRBJ2-7; D unresolved. The V gene lost 1 base and the J gene lost 4 bases, with 5 bases spanning the gap. CDR3 length: 12 amino acids. Germline V lookup: CDR1 SGHAT, CDR2 FQNNGV. CDR3 nucleotide sequence: TGTGCCAGCAGCTTAGGCAGATACGAGCAGTACTTC. Translated: CASSLGRYEQYF.

The chain joins TRBV6-1 to TRBJ1-5; perhaps TRBD1 as D (6 bases). The CDR3 totals 13 residues. Germline V gene data show CDR1 as MNHNS and CDR2 as SASEGT. Between the trimmed V and J ends, which lost 5 bases and 5 bases, there was a span of 10 bases. CDR3 sequence (DNA): TGTGCCAGCAGTACAACAGGGTATCAGCCCCAGCATTTT. This translates into CASSTTGYQPQHF.

The chain has TRBV7-8 and TRBJ2-3, with D possibly being TRBD1 (6 bases). Per germline, CDR1 SGHVS and CDR2 FQNEAQ. Trimming removed 6 bases at V and 1 base at J, with 11 bases between. The CDR3 totals 14 residues. The CDR3 loop reads CASSTGTGTDTQYF. The DNA for the CDR3 is TGTGCCAGCAGTACAGGGACGGGCACAGATACGCAGTATTTT.

The rearrangement joins TRBV18 to TRBJ1-1, with 9 bases lining up with TRBD1. The germline V gene has CDR1 KGHSH and CDR2 LQKENI. Trimming took 6 bases from V and 2 from J; bases not matched to a gene: 7. The CDR3 has 15 amino acids. In DNA form, the CDR3 reads TGTGCCAGCTCCCGACAGGGGGGCTCTAACACTGAAGCTTTCTTT. Its protein product is CASSRQGGSNTEAFF.

The chain links TRBV7-2 to TRBJ1-1, with 7 bases that match TRBD1. V lost 1 base, J lost 4 bases, and 3 bases stayed unmatched. This CDR3 comprises 14 residues. Germline loops: CDR1 SGHTA, CDR2 FQGNSA. The CDR3 region is CASSLEGGLTEAFF. The CDR3, as DNA: TGTGCCAGCAGCTTAGAAGGGGGCCTCACTGAAGCTTTCTTT.

The chain joins TRBV28 to TRBJ2-1, with D possibly being TRBD1 (5 bases). Germline CDR1 reads MDHEN; CDR2 reads SYDVKM. The CDR3 is 12 amino acids. Between the trimmed V and J ends, which lost 6 bases and 7 bases, there was a span of 10 bases. The CDR3 protein is CASSRTGNEQFF. The CDR3 DNA reads as TGTGCCAGCAGCAGAACAGGTAATGAGCAGTTCTTC.

The V call is TRBV4-3, the J call TRBJ2-2; 8 bases agree with TRBD1. From germline, CDR1 is LGHNA and CDR2 YSLEER. V shed 8 bases and J 3 bases; nucleotides not matched to a gene: 2. The CDR3 spans 13 residues. The DNA of the CDR3 is TGCGCCAGCTCAGGGGGCTACACCGGGGAGCTGTTTTTT. Encoded protein: CASSGGYTGELFF.

In its sample, this clone was seen once. In nucleotides, the CDR3 is TGTGCCAGTAGTATCCAGCCCGGGACTAGCGGTTACAATGAGCAGTTCTTC. Translating it yields CASSIQPGTSGYNEQFF. The chain employs TRBV19 and TRBJ2-1; TRBD2 matches at 11 bases. This CDR3 comprises 17 residues. The V segment lost 3 bases and the J segment 4 bases; nucleotides outside the gene matches: 8. Germline CDR1 and CDR2: LNHDA and SQIVND (reference sequence).

The rearrangement links TRBV5-1 to TRBJ1-2; D not certain. The CDR3 runs to 12 residues. The V gene's germline CDR1 is SGHRS and CDR2 YFSETQ. Trimming took 0 bases from V and 8 from J, leaving 8 bases between them. The CDR3 region is CASSLEGRGYTF. Here the CDR3 DNA reads TGCGCCAGCAGCTTGGAAGGGAGGGGCTACACCTTC.

The rearrangement joins TRBV5-1 to TRBJ2-4, with TRBD1 identical over 11 bases. The CDR3 has 14 amino acids. J lost 6 bases, V lost 4 bases, and 3 bases had no gene match. Per germline, CDR1 SGHRS and CDR2 YFSETQ. This CDR3 reads CASSVGTGGNIQYF. As DNA, the CDR3 is TGCGCCAGCAGCGTCGGGACAGGGGGAAACATTCAGTACTTC. The full variable domain, with the rest looked up from reference TRBV5-1 and TRBJ2-4, is KAGVTQTPRYLIKTRGQQVTLSCSPISGHRSVSWYQQTPGQGLQFLFEYFSETQRNKGNFPGRFSGRQFSNSRSEMNVSTLELGDSALYLCASSVGTGGNIQYFGAGTRLSVL.

The V gene is TRBV6-5, the J gene TRBJ2-7, with D maybe TRBD2 (5 bases). This CDR3 comprises 16 residues. Trimming removed 4 bases from V and 2 bases from J, with 18 bases in between. The germline CDR1 and CDR2 sequences are MNHEY and SVGAGI. CDR3 sequence reads: CASSSPKSKRPYEQYF. The CDR3 DNA is TGTGCCAGCAGTTCTCCTAAAAGTAAGCGGCCCTACGAGCAGTACTTC.

V usage is TRBV7-9 and J usage is TRBJ2-3, with D maybe TRBD1 (6 bases). Germline-derived CDR1 and CDR2 are SEHNR and FQNEAQ (reference sequence). V lost 5 bases to trimming and J lost 5 bases, with 17 bases between them. CDR3 length equals 15 residues. The CDR3: CASSPPQGKGDTQYF. DNA of the CDR3: TGTGCCAGCAGCCCTCCTCAGGGGAAAGGAGATACGCAGTATTTT.

The V call is TRBV18, the J call TRBJ1-1, with TRBD1 matching over 9 bases. V shed 3 bases and J 1 base; nucleotides not matched to a gene: 3. The CDR3 is made up of 15 amino acids. Germline CDR1 and CDR2: KGHSH and LQKENI. The DNA for the CDR3 is TGTGCCAGCTCACCCGGACAGGGGACGAACACTGAAGCTTTCTTT. Its translation is CASSPGQGTNTEAFF.

This rearrangement joins TRBV7-9 to TRBJ2-2, with a tentative D call TRBD1 (6 bases). V dropped 2 bases and J dropped 2 bases, with 9 bases sitting between them. The length of the CDR3 is 15 residues. CDR1 and CDR2 (germline): SEHNR, FQNEAQ (reference sequence). CDR3 nucleotide sequence: TGTGCCAGCAGCTTAACAGGGTCAAACACCGGGGAGCTGTTTTTT. Translated: CASSLTGSNTGELFF.

V gene TRBV5-1 combines with J gene TRBJ2-7; either TRBD1 or TRBD2 may supply D (6 bases each). The V gene lost 4 bases and the J gene lost 5 bases, with 19 bases spanning the gap. Per the germline V gene, CDR1 is SGHRS and CDR2 is YFSETQ. The CDR3 covers 15 residues. CDR3 in amino acids: CASSMGGTGRNEQYF. For the CDR3, the DNA is TGCGCCAGCAGCATGGGGGGCACCGGCAGAAACGAGCAGTACTTC.

This clone has a single count. In the same sample, other DNA sequences code for this CDR3. The chain joins TRBV7-3 to TRBJ2-1, with TRBD2 matching 8 bases. The CDR3 consists of 15 residues. The germline gives CDR1 SGHTA, CDR2 FQGTGA. The J segment lost 0 bases and the V segment lost 5 bases, leaving 3 bases of the junction unmatched. CDR3 coding DNA: TGTGCCAGCAGCGTCAGCGGGAGCTCCTACAATGAGCAGTTCTTC. Its translation: CASSVSGSSYNEQFF.

The rearrangement links TRBV30 to TRBJ2-3; 11 bases align to TRBD2. Germline assignment: CDR1 GTSNPN and CDR2 SVGIG (reference sequence). V lost 3 bases and J lost 0; bases outside the gene matches: 8. This CDR3 is 17 amino acids long. The CDR3 DNA reads TGTGCCTGGAGCAGAATAGCGGGAGGGGGTAGCACAGATACGCAGTATTTT. This translates into CAWSRIAGGGSTDTQYF.

The gene calls are TRBV2 and TRBJ2-7; TRBD2 aligns across 7 bases. The CDR3 is 14 amino acids. Trimming took 3 bases from V and 2 from J; bases not matched to a gene: 4. CDR1 SNHLY and CDR2 FYNNEI come from the germline V gene. CDR3: CASSEREPTYEQYF. For the CDR3, the DNA is TGTGCCAGCAGTGAGCGGGAGCCGACCTACGAGCAGTACTTC.

The chain employs TRBV13 and TRBJ2-5; 8 nucleotides align to TRBD2. Germline V gives CDR1 PRHDT, CDR2 FYEKMQ (reference sequence). V gave up 5 bases and J gave up 2 bases; unmatched junction bases: 13. This CDR3 comprises 17 residues. CDR3 sequence (DNA): TGTGCCAGCAGCGTACATGGCCTCACTAGCGGACAAGAGACCCAGTACTTC. Translating it yields CASSVHGLTSGQETQYF.

Note on this clone: Distinct nucleotide sequences in the sample also encode this CDR3. This chain uses TRBV6-5 with TRBJ2-7; D gene ambiguous. The CDR3 extends over 14 amino acids. The germline V and J ends were trimmed by 3 bases and 3 bases, with 12 bases remaining between them. In germline, CDR1 is MNHEY, CDR2 SVGAGI. The CDR3 is CASSYRPGYYEQYF. In DNA form, the CDR3 reads TGTGCCAGCAGTTATCGCCCCGGGTACTACGAGCAGTACTTC.

V and J are TRBV11-2 and TRBJ2-2; 9 bases line up with TRBD1. Germline V lookup: CDR1 SGHAT, CDR2 FQNNGV. CDR3 length: 16 residues. The V gene end was trimmed by 1 base and the J gene end by 4 bases; junction bases not matched to a gene: 4. As DNA, the CDR3 is TGTGCCAGCAGCTTAGCCGGGGGACAGGGCACCGGGGAGCTGTTTTTT. Translating it yields CASSLAGGQGTGELFF.

The chain links TRBV7-2 to TRBJ2-5; tentative D call: TRBD2 (6 bases). CDR3 size: 13 residues. Trimming stripped 4 bases from V and 7 bases from J, with 13 bases between. CDR1 is SGHTA, CDR2 FQGNSA, per germline. CDR3 DNA: TGTGCCAGCAGCTCGTCTATGGAGGGGACCCAGTACTTC. Translated: CASSSSMEGTQYF.

The chain links TRBV7-9 to TRBJ2-7; D unresolved. The germline gives CDR1 SEHNR, CDR2 FQNEAQ (reference sequence). This CDR3 is built from 13 residues. With 5 bases removed from V and 2 bases from J, the gap between germline ends came to 10 bases. CDR3 region: CASSREKPYEQYF. CDR3 bases: TGTGCCAGCAGCCGCGAGAAGCCCTACGAGCAGTACTTC.

This rearrangement joins TRBV6-5 to TRBJ1-1; possibly TRBD1 for D (5 bases). CDR3 length: 14 residues. CDR1 and CDR2 (germline): MNHEY, SVGAGI. The V gene lost 6 bases and the J gene lost 1 base, with 12 bases spanning the gap. Here the CDR3 DNA reads TGTGCCAGCAGGAAATCGGGGGGGAACACTGAAGCTTTCTTT. Translating gives CASRKSGGNTEAFF.

This chain joins TRBV7-2 and TRBJ2-6; D remains unclear. The CDR3 is 17 amino acids. Trimming left V 3 bases short and J 0 bases short, with 12 bases between. Germline V gene sequence: CDR1 SGHTA, CDR2 FQGNSA. The CDR3 loop reads CASSLEPRVSGANVLTF. In DNA, the CDR3 is TGTGCCAGCAGCTTGGAGCCCCGCGTCTCTGGGGCCAACGTCCTGACTTTC.

V is TRBV18 and J is TRBJ1-4; 9 positions match TRBD1. Germline-derived CDR1 and CDR2 are KGHSH and LQKENI. The CDR3 sequence is 14 residues long. V gave up 1 base and J gave up 6 bases; unmatched junction bases: 0. The CDR3 protein is CASSPRQGDEKLFF. CDR3 sequence (DNA): TGTGCCAGCTCACCACGACAGGGGGATGAAAAACTGTTTTTT.

This chain connects TRBV9 to TRBJ2-3; the match to TRBD2 covers 8 bases. The CDR3 consists of 15 residues. The J segment lost 6 bases and the V segment lost 4 bases, leaving 10 bases of the junction unmatched. Per germline, CDR1 SGDLS and CDR2 YYNGEE. CDR3 nucleotides: TGTGCCAGCAGCTCCCGAGCGGGAGTTCGGGATACGCAGTATTTT. Translation: CASSSRAGVRDTQYF.